This T cell receptor (beta chain) was documented in a study of Ad26.COV2.S vaccination and SARS-CoV-2 variants. Sequencing was performed with immunoSEQ multiplex PCR; in TCRdb, only in-frame clones are kept and a portion is missing. This table has about 400,000 clones, around nine tenths appearing once. Treatment: roughly 18 received Ad26.COV2.S at low or high dose, single or two shots; 5 received placebo; per-sample allocation not given. At day 63 after the first vaccine or placebo injection, samples were drawn. The CDR3 is 16 residues long. V dropped 3 bases and J dropped 4; count of bases not matched to a gene: 10. Per germline, CDR1 SGHAT and CDR2 FQNNGV.

This TCR came from a person aged 18-60 years who received the Ad26.COV2.S COVID-19 vaccine or a placebo. The rearrangement joins TRBV11-2 to TRBJ2-3, with 7 bases lining up with TRBD2. This sample comprised peripheral blood, obtained in a trial of Ad26.COV2.S vaccine versus placebo. The DNA of the CDR3 is TGTGCCAGCAGCTTGGGTGTGAAGCGGGATGCAGATACGCAGTATTTT. Translation gives CASSLGVKRDADTQYF.